This T cell receptor (beta chain) derives from a study of radiation and T cells in renal cell carcinoma. Germline V gene sequence: CDR1 SEHNR, CDR2 FQNEAQ (reference sequence). The CDR3 length is 13 residues. V dropped 3 bases and J dropped 5 bases, with 10 bases sitting between them. The data were produced by immunoSEQ multiplex PCR, yet TCRdb's version contains in-frame clones alone and is incomplete. The data hold around 140,000 clones, with roughly 90% observed a single time. Time point given: blood 4 weeks post-SBRT, at nephrectomy. Indicated treatment: 15 Gy SBRT to primary tumor, nephrectomy 4 weeks later. After SBRT, blood was collected at 2 and 4 weeks, plus baseline. This renal cell carcinoma was of the clear cell type.

The TCR originated in a woman in her forties or fifties with renal cell carcinoma. Here the sequenced sample was blood, taken from a patient whose treatment included radiotherapy and nephrectomy. The chain has TRBV7-9 and TRBJ2-5, with D uncertain. The CDR3 nucleotides are TGTGCCAGCAGCTTTTTCCCTGTGGAGACCCAGTACTTC. Protein product: CASSFFPVETQYF.